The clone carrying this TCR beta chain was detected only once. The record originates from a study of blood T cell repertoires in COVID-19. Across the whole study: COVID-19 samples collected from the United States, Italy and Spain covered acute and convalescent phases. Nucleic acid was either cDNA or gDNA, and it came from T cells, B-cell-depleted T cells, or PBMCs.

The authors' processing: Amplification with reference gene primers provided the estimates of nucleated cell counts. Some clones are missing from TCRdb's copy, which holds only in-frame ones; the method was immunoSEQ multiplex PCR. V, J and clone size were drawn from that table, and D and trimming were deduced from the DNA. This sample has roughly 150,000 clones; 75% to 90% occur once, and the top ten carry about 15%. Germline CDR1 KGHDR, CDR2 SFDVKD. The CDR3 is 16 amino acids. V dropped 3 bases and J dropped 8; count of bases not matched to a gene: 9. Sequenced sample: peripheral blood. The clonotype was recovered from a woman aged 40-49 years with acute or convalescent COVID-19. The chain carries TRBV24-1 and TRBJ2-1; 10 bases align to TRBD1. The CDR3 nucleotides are TGTGCCACCAGTGATCCAGGGACAGGGGAGGGGGATGAGCAGTTCTTC. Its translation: CATSDPGTGEGDEQFF.